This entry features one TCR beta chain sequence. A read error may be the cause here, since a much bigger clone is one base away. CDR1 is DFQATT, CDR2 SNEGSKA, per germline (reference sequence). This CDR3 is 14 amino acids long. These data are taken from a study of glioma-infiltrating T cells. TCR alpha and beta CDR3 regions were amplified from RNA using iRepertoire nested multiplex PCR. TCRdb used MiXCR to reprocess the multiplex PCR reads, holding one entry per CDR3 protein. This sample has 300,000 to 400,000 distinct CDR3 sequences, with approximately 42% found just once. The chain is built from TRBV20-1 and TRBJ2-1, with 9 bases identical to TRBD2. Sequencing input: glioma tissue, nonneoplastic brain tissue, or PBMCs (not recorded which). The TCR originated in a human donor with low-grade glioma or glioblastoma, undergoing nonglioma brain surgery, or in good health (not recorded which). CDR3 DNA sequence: TGCAGTGCTAGACTAGCGGGACCCTACAATGAGCAGCTCTTC. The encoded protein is CSARLAGPYNEQLF.